The entry below gives a single T cell receptor (beta chain) sequence along with its context. The data originate from a study of T cell responses to AZD1222 COVID-19 vaccine. TCRdb's copy holds only in-frame clones and misses some; the assay was immunoSEQ multiplex PCR. The top ten hold roughly 4% of the sample, which has some 170,000 clones, about nine tenths seen once. Sequencing used peripheral blood, obtained 28 days after the second dose of the MenACWY control vaccine. The sequence came from an adult who received the MenACWY meningococcal vaccine as a control.

This chain's CDR3 is CASSSTAGNNEKLFF. The CDR3 region has the DNA TGCGCCAGCAGCTCCACGGCAGGAAATAATGAAAAACTGTTTTTT. V gene TRBV5-1 combines with J gene TRBJ1-4; D ambiguous. This CDR3 has 15 amino acids. In germline, CDR1 is SGHRS, CDR2 YFSETQ. Trimming stripped 3 bases from V and 4 bases from J, with 13 bases between.